This T cell receptor beta chain was identified in a study of OX40 agonist ivuxolimab in advanced cancers. V was pared by 4 bases and J by 1 base, with 6 bases of the junction left unmatched. Per the germline V gene, CDR1 is SGHDN and CDR2 is FVKESK. This CDR3 is 15 amino acids long. The assay was immunoSEQ multiplex PCR, and TCRdb's table has in-frame clones only and misses some. The profile shows around 46,000 clones, around 89% of them singletons. This chain connects TRBV14 to TRBJ1-1; 7 bases fit TRBD1. This sequence originates from an adult with an advanced solid tumor such as melanoma, head and neck, liver or kidney cancer. Sample: CD4+ or CD8+ T cells sorted from blood, taken in a trial of the OX40 agonist ivuxolimab. The CDR3 coding sequence is TGTGCCAGCAGCCGTCGTCAGGGGGGGAACACTGAAGCTTTCTTT. Its protein is CASSRRQGGNTEAFF.